Described below is a single TCR beta chain sequence and its context. The CDR3 totals 18 residues. After removal of 0 bases from V and 1 base from J, the junction contained 10 bases not matched to a gene. Germline CDR1 SGHTS, CDR2 YDEGEE. How the authors handled the data: Estimates of nucleated cell counts were drawn from the amplification of reference gene primers. Sequencing was performed with immunoSEQ multiplex PCR; in TCRdb, only in-frame clones are kept and a portion is missing. Clonal size and the V and J genes are those of that table, whereas D and trimming came from the DNA. This table has fewer than 300,000 clones, roughly 90% appearing once. The data originate from a study of blood T cell repertoires in COVID-19. Study context: Donors in the United States, Italy and Spain gave samples during acute or convalescent COVID-19. In each case, the material was cDNA or gDNA derived from T cells, B-cell-depleted T cells, or PBMCs.

This receptor was taken from a man aged 18 to 29 with active or convalescent COVID-19. J is TRBJ1-3 and V is TRBV5-8; 7 bases agree with TRBD1. The material sequenced was peripheral blood. CDR3: CASSLVVRGQTSGNTIYF. The CDR3 DNA reads as TGTGCCAGCAGCTTGGTTGTTCGGGGACAGACGTCTGGAAACACCATATATTTT. Filled out from reference TRBV5-8 and TRBJ1-3, the complete variable domain reads EAGVTQSPTHLIKTRGQQATLRCSPISGHTSVYWYQQALGLGLQFLLWYDEGEERNRGNFPPRFSGRQFPNYSSELNVNALELEDSALYLCASSLVVRGQTSGNTIYFGEGSWLTVV.